These 20 T cell receptor beta chains came from one sample sequenced in a study of monozygotic twins with inflammatory bowel disease. TCRdb re-called the 5' RACE reads; one entry per CDR3 protein, DNA not given. In all, the sample yields 330,000 or so distinct CDR3 sequences. Sequences were obtained from blood. These receptors were obtained from a human donor with ulcerative colitis or Crohn's disease, or a healthy co-twin of an affected twin (not recorded which).

The V call is TRBV7-9, the J call TRBJ2-7; there is no DNA to check the TCRdb D call of TRBD1. This CDR3 contains 13 residues. CDR1 and CDR2 from the germline V gene are SEHNR and FQNEAQ (reference sequence). The CDR3 sequence is CASSGDRANEQYF.

V and J are TRBV2 and TRBJ2-1; TCRdb calls TRBD2, which cannot be checked without DNA. In germline, CDR1 is SNHLY, CDR2 FYNNEI. The length of the CDR3 is 14 residues. Here the CDR3 reads CASSEGLANNEQFF.

This sequence joins TRBV13 and TRBJ1-2; TCRdb calls TRBD1, which cannot be checked without DNA. The germline gives CDR1 PRHDT, CDR2 FYEKMQ (reference sequence). This CDR3 contains 16 residues. CDR3 sequence reads: CASSLAPGTSEDGYTF.

The chain employs TRBV15 and TRBJ2-7; absent DNA, TCRdb's TRBD2 call cannot be checked. This CDR3 region has 15 residues. Looked up from germline, CDR1 is LNHNV and CDR2 is YYDKDF (reference sequence). The CDR3 here is CATSRLDERTYEQYF.

This chain links TRBV12-3 or TRBV12-4 with TRBJ1-3; TCRdb picks TRBD1, but there is no DNA to check that call. The length of the CDR3 is 14 residues. The CDR3 spells CASRRDREGNTIYF.

This chain joins TRBV10-3 and TRBJ1-6; TCRdb proposes TRBD1, but this gene call is untestable without DNA. CDR3 length equals 15 residues. CDR1 ENHRY and CDR2 SYGVKD come from the germline V gene. CDR3 protein: CAISEQVPELGPLHF.

The rearrangement joins TRBV27 to TRBJ1-2. The CDR3 is 14 amino acids. Germline V lookup: CDR1 MNHEY, CDR2 SMNVEV (reference sequence). The CDR3 loop reads CASRETGRSNGYTF.

This CDR3 reads CASYNREVVYYGYTF. This chain uses TRBV9 with TRBJ1-2; there is no DNA to check the TCRdb D call of TRBD1. CDR3 size: 15 residues. CDR1 is SGDLS, CDR2 YYNGEE, per germline.

V and J are TRBV4-3 and TRBJ2-3. The germline V gene has CDR1 LGHNA and CDR2 YSLEER. The CDR3 extends over 15 amino acids. CDR3 region: CASSPSTTSTDTQYF.

This chain joins TRBV20-1 and TRBJ1-5; the D call of TRBD1 rests on TCRdb alone, since no DNA is present to check it. The CDR3 has 14 amino acids. The germline gives CDR1 DFQATT, CDR2 SNEGSKA (reference sequence). The CDR3 loop is CSAGTGGSYQPQHF.

The CDR3 region is CASSLEYRGTDTQYF. The V and J genes are TRBV5-1 and TRBJ2-3; TCRdb's D call of TRBD1 is untestable without DNA. The CDR3 covers 15 residues. Germline lookup yields CDR1 SGHRS and CDR2 YFSETQ.

The rearrangement joins TRBV20-1 to TRBJ2-3; TCRdb reports TRBD1, a call that lacks DNA to check it against. In germline, CDR1 is DFQATT, CDR2 SNEGSKA (reference sequence). This CDR3 comprises 14 residues. The CDR3 reads CSASGAGSTDTQYF.

The V and J genes are TRBV6-6 and TRBJ1-5. Germline CDR1 is MNHNY and CDR2 is SVGAGI (reference sequence). The CDR3 sequence is 14 residues long. CDR3 region: CASLSGYSNQPQHF.

The chain recombines TRBV12-5 with TRBJ2-3; the TCRdb D gene call, TRBD2, has no DNA to confirm it. There are 15 residues in the CDR3. Germline V gives CDR1 LGHNT, CDR2 FRNRAP. The CDR3 spells CASGFRDFFTDTQYF.

The chain uses TRBV5-5 and TRBJ2-1; the TCRdb call, TRBD1, lacks DNA for checking. The CDR3 runs to 17 residues. The germline V gene has CDR1 SGHKS and CDR2 YYEKEE (reference sequence). The CDR3 sequence: CASSFNQGGFGANEQFF.

The V call is TRBV2, the J call TRBJ2-2; the D gene TCRdb calls, TRBD2, cannot be checked with no DNA. This CDR3 is built from 15 residues. Germline values: CDR1 SNHLY, CDR2 FYNNEI. The CDR3 sequence: CASSVTSAQSGELFF.

The chain combines TRBV16 with TRBJ1-2. The CDR3 is 13 residues long. CDR1 is KGHSY and CDR2 is FQNENV in the germline V gene. The CDR3 region is CASSQSTVNGYTF.

V and J are TRBV30 and TRBJ1-6; TCRdb gives TRBD1 as the D gene, but with no DNA this cannot be confirmed. This CDR3 is built from 16 residues. Germline V gene lookup returns CDR1 GTSNPN and CDR2 SVGIG (reference sequence). The CDR3 is CAWNKGPSHAGSPLHF.

This chain uses TRBV4-1 with TRBJ2-7. This CDR3 is built from 12 residues. Per the germline V gene, CDR1 is MGHRA and CDR2 is YSYEKL. This CDR3 is CASSHVLGEQYF.

The chain combines TRBV7-2 with TRBJ2-2; TCRdb's assignment of TRBD1 cannot be checked, as there is no DNA. Germline-derived CDR1 and CDR2 are SGHTA and FQGNSA. The CDR3 is 16 amino acids. The CDR3: CASSLSRGENTGELFF.